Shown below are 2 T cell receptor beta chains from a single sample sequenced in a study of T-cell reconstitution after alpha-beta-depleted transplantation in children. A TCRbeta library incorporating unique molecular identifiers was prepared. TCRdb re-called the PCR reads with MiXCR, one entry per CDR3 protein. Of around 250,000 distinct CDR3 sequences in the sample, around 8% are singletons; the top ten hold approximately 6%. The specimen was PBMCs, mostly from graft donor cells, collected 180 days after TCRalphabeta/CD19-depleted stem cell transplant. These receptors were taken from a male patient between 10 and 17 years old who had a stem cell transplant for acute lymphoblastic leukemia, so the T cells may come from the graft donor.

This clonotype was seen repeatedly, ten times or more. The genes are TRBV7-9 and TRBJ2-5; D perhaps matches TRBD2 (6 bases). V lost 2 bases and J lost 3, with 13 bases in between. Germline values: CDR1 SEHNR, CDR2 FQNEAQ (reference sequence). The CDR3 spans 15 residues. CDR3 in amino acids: CASSLTRGEKETQYF. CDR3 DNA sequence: TGTGCCAGCAGCTTAACCCGCGGGGAGAAAGAGACCCAGTACTTC.

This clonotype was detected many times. The CDR3 DNA reads as TGCAGTGCTCTGGGACTAGCGGGACGTTATGGCTTTGGGGACATTCAGTACTTC. This translates into CSALGLAGRYGFGDIQYF. The chain recombines TRBV20-1 with TRBJ2-4, with TRBD2 matching over 13 bases. Trimming at V came to 5 bases and at J to 8 bases, leaving 18 bases not matched to a gene. In germline, CDR1 is DFQATT, CDR2 SNEGSKA (reference sequence). The CDR3 extends over 18 amino acids.